The rows below give T cell receptor beta chains drawn from one sample of a study of cytomegalovirus exposure and HLA in healthy donors. Sequencing was performed with immunoSEQ multiplex PCR; in TCRdb, only in-frame clones are kept and a portion is missing. The sample shows more than 200,000 clones, less than 80% of them seen only once. Sequenced input: PBMCs. The receptors originated from a girl aged 2-15 years in good health and CMV-seronegative. CDR3s include the opening cysteine and the closing phenylalanine or tryptophan. The D gene is left open where the match is weak. Rows may omit the clone size; those that give it use once, few, many or a size class.

d_gene	abundance	v_gene	j_gene	CDR3nt	CDR3aa
NA	NA	TRBV6-4	TRBJ1-1	TGTGCCAGCAGTCAACAGGGAGGGACGGCTGAAGCTTTCTTT	CASSQQGGTAEAFF
NA	NA	TRBV5-1	TRBJ2-5	TGCGCCAGCAGATCAGGGAACTACAATCAAGAGACCCAGTACTTC	CASRSGNYNQETQYF
TRBD1	NA	TRBV5-1	TRBJ1-2	TGCGCCAGCAGCTTGGCCGGGACAGGGAATGGCTACACCTTC	CASSLAGTGNGYTF
TRBD1	NA	TRBV13	TRBJ2-4	TGTGCCAGCAGCTTAGGCGAGACAGGGGGACACATTCAGTACTTC	CASSLGETGGHIQYF
NA	NA	TRBV5-5	TRBJ1-6	TGTGCCAGCAGCTTGACGAGAGATAGATCACCCCTCCACTTT	CASSLTRDRSPLHF
TRBD2	NA	TRBV27	TRBJ2-1	TGTGCCAGCAGTTTATTGTCCGGGACTACAGAAAATGAGCAGTTCTTC	CASSLLSGTTENEQFF
NA	NA	TRBV29-1	TRBJ2-2	TGCAGCGTCATAGCCAGGGTCACCGGGGAGCTGTTTTTT	CSVIARVTGELFF
NA	NA	TRBV29-1	TRBJ2-5	TGCAGCGTTGAAGGGAAGCCAGCCGCCGGGGCCCAGTACTTC	CSVEGKPAAGAQYF
TRBD1	NA	TRBV2	TRBJ1-1	TGTGCCAGCAGGCATCCGGGACAGGGGGCGGTCTACACTGAAGCTTTCTTT	CASRHPGQGAVYTEAFF
NA	NA	TRBV27	TRBJ1-5	TGTGCCAGCGGGGGGGGTTTAGGCAATCAGCCCCAGCATTTT	CASGGGLGNQPQHF
NA	NA	TRBV5-3	TRBJ1-6	TGTGCCAGAAGCGTCACCGGGACGGAGGGGTCACCCCTCCACTTT	CARSVTGTEGSPLHF
NA	NA	TRBV9	TRBJ1-1	TGTGCCAGCAGCTCAGGGAATACAGGCCCTGAAGCTTTCTTT	CASSSGNTGPEAFF
NA	NA	TRBV28	TRBJ1-2	TGTGCCAGCAGTTTCAGGGCGAACTATGGCTACACCTTC	CASSFRANYGYTF
NA	NA	TRBV6-5	TRBJ2-3	TGTGCCAGCAGTTACTATGTCCAGGGCGGCACAGATACGCAGTATTTT	CASSYYVQGGTDTQYF
NA	NA	TRBV2	TRBJ1-1	TGTGCCAGCAGTGAGGGTACAGTCACTGAAGCTTTCTTT	CASSEGTVTEAFF
TRBD1	many	TRBV6-5	TRBJ1-6	TGTGCCAGCAGTGGACAGGGTGGTTCACCCCTCCACTTT	CASSGQGGSPLHF